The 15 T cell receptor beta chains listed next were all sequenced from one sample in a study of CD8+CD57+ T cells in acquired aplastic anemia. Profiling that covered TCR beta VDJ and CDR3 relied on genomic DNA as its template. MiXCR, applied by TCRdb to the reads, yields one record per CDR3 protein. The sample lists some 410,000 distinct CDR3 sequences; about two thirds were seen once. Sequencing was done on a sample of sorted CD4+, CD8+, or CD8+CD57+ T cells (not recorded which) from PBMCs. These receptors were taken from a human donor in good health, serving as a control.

CDR3 coding DNA: TGTGCCAGCGGGCGACAGGGCAGACAGGGAGGTCAGCCCCAGCATTTT. Its translation: CASGRQGRQGGQPQHF. V usage is TRBV5-4 and J usage is TRBJ1-5; TRBD1 matches 7 bases. The germline CDR1 and CDR2 sequences are SGHNT and YYREEE (reference sequence). The CDR3 extends over 16 amino acids. With 7 bases clipped from V and 6 bases from J, the junction kept 16 bases outside the gene matches. Using reference TRBV5-4 and TRBJ1-5 for the parts outside the CDR3, the full variable domain is ETGVTQSPTHLIKTRGQQVTLRCSSQSGHNTVSWYQQALGQGPQFIFQYYREEENGRGNFPPRFSGLQFPNYSSELNVNALELDDSALYLCASGRQGRQGGQPQHFGDGTRLSIL.

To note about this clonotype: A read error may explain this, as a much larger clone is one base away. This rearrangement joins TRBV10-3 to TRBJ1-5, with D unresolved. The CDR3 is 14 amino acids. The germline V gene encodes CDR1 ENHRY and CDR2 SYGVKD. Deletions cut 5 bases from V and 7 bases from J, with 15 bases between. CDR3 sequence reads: CAISYSGRDQPQHF. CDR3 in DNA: TGTGCCATCAGTTACAGCGGACGCGACCAGCCCCAGCATTTT.

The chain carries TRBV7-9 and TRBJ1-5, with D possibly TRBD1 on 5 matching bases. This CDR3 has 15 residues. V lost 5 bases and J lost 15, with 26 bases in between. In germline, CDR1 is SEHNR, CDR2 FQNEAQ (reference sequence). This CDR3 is CASSAGRLSNPAAHF. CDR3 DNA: TGTGCCAGCAGCGCGGGACGGCTTAGCAATCCTGCCGCGCATTTT.

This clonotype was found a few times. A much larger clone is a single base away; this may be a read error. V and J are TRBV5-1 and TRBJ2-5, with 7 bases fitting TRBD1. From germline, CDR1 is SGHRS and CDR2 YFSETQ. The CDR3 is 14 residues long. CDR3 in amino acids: CTSSFMTGPETQYF. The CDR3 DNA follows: TGCACCAGCAGCTTTATGACAGGGCCGGAGACCCAGTACTTC.

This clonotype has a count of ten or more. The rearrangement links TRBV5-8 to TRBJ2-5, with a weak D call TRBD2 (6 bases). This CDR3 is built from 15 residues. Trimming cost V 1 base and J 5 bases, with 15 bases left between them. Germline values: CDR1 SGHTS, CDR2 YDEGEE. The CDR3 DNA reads TGTGCCAGCAGCTTGACGGTCGGGGCGGGGGAGACCCAGTACTTC. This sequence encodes CASSLTVGAGETQYF.

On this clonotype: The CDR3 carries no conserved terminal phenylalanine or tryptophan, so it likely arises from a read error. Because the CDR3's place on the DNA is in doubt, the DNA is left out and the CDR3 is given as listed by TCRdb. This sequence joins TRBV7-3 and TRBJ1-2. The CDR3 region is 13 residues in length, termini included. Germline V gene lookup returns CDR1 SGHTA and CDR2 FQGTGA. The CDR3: CASNVGEDSRYSG.

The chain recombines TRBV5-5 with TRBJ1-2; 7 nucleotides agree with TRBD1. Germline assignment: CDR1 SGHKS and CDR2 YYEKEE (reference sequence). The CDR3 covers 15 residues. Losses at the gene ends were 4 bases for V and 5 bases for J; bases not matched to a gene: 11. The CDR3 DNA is TGTGCCAGCAGCCCACGCGCCGGGACAGCGTATGGCTACACCTTC. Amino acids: CASSPRAGTAYGYTF. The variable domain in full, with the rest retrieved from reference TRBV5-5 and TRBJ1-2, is DAGVTQSPTHLIKTRGQQVTLRCSPISGHKSVSWYQQVLGQGPQFIFQYYEKEERGRGNFPDRFSARQFPNYSSELNVNALLLGDSALYLCASSPRAGTAYGYTFGSGTRLTVV.

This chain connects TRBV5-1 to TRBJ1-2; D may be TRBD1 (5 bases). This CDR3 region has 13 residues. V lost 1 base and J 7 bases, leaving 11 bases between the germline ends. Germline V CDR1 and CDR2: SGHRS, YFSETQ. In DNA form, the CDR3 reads TGCGCCAGCAGCTTGTCAACAGGTGGTGGCTACACCTTC. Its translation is CASSLSTGGGYTF.

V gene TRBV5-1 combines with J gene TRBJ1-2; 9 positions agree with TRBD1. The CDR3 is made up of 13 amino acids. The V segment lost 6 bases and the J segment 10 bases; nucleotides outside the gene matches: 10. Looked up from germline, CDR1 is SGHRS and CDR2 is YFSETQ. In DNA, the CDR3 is TGCGCCAGCAATCCGGACAGGGGCTACGACTACACCTTC. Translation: CASNPDRGYDYTF.

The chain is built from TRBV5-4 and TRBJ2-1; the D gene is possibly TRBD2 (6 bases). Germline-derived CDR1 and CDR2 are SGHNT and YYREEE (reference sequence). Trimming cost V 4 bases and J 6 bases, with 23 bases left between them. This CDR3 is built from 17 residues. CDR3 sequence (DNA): TGTGCCAGCAGCGGCCGGGACTCTAGCCGGGGTATCAATGAGCAGTTCTTC. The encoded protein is CASSGRDSSRGINEQFF.

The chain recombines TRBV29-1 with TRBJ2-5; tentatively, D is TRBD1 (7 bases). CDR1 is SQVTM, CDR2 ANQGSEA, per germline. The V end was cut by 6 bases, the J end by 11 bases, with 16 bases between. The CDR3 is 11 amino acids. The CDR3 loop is CSVGTDREQYF. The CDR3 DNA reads TGCAGCGTCGGGACAGACCGGGAGCAGTACTTC.

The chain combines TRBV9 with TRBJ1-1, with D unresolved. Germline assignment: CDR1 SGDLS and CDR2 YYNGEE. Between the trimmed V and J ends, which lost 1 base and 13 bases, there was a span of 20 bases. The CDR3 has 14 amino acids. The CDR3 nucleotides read TGTGCCAGCAGCGTAAGGTGGCTGGTCTACGAACATTTCTTT. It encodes CASSVRWLVYEHFF.

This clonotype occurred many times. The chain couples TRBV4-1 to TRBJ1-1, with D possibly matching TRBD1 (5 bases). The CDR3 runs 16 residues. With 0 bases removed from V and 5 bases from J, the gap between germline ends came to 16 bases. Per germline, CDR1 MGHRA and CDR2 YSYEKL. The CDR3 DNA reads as TGCGCCAGCAGCCAAGATCAGTCAGGGTTGGCTACTGAAGCTTTCTTT. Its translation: CASSQDQSGLATEAFF.

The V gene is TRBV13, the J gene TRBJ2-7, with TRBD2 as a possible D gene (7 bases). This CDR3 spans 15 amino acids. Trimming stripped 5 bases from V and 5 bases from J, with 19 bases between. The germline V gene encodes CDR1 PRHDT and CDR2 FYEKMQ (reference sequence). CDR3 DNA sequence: TGTGCCAGCAGCCCTCGACGGGGGGCTTTAGACGAGCAGTACTTC. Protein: CASSPRRGALDEQYF.

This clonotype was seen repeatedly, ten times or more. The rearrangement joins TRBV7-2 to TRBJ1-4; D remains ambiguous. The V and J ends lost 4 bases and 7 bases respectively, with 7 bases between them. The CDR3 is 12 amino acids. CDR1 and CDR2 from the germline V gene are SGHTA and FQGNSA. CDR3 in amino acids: CASSSPGEKLFF. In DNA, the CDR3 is TGTGCCAGCAGCTCCCCAGGTGAAAAACTGTTTTTT.